The present T cell receptor beta chain was sequenced within a study of a mutant IDH1 vaccine in newly diagnosed glioma. Study-level information: Vaccines were begun 4-6 weeks after radiotherapy alone, or with temozolomide cycles.

Sequencing was performed with immunoSEQ multiplex PCR; in TCRdb, only in-frame clones are kept and a portion is missing. The sample gives tens of thousands of clones, approximately 84% of which show up once; 8.5% to 9.5% is in the top ten. Notes on this clone: Its specificity is not known.

As for time point: week 11, during vaccination. Each dose of the vaccine consisted of 300 ug of mutant IDH1 20-mer peptide, with topical imiquimod. CDR1 is MNHNS and CDR2 is SASEGT in the germline V gene. CDR3 size: 14 residues. The V gene lost 8 bases and the J gene lost 3 bases, with 16 bases spanning the gap. The J gene is TRBJ1-1, the V gene TRBV6-1, with D possibly matching TRBD1 (6 bases). The TCR was taken from a woman between 45 and 60 years old with glioma. Here the sequenced sample was PBMCs, taken from a glioma patient whose treatment included an IDH1 peptide vaccine. CDR3 residues: CASDGTRGHTEAFF. The CDR3 region has the DNA TGTGCCAGCGACGGGACAAGGGGCCACACTGAAGCTTTCTTT.